This TCR beta chain was documented in a study of T cell repertoires in cytomegalovirus infection. Looking at the study overall: Recently identified HLA-C-restricted CMV epitopes were among the peptides used. Indications of both CMV infection and matching HLA type were provided by public TCR beta signatures.

This clonotype appeared a few times. No antigen is known for it. Each CDR3 protein gets one entry after TCRdb re-called the reads with MiXCR. The sample consists of some 310,000 distinct CDR3 sequences, 20% to 25% of them appearing once. CDR3 length equals 15 residues. J lost 6 bases, V lost 11 bases, and 15 bases had no gene match. The germline CDR1 and CDR2 sequences are MNHNS and SASEGT. Whole-study results and caveats: Cumulative frequency of public TCR beta families picked out carriers of CMV plus the relevant HLA. HLA-C-restricted CMV-specific TCR beta clonotypes were dominant in the ex vivo response.

This receptor was obtained from a human donor in good health (CMV status not recorded). Some clones in this sample may be carry-over from other donors' samples. Material: cultured PBMCs, obtained from culture after CMV antigen stimulation. V gene TRBV6-1 combines with J gene TRBJ2-1; 8 nucleotides line up with TRBD2. The CDR3 coding sequence is TGTGCCGCGGTACGGGAGGGCCCTCGGGGCAATGAGCAGTTCTTC. It yields the protein CAAVREGPRGNEQFF.